The present T cell receptor (beta chain) was sequenced within a study of spatial heterogeneity in lung cancer. Whole-study findings and limits: Counts that tracked tumor mutation counts were those of expanded intratumoral alpha and beta TCRs.

Stated time point: sample taken at primary tumor resection. A distinct unique molecular identifier was carried by each TCR cDNA molecule. TCRdb processed the 5' RACE reads anew with MiXCR; each CDR3 protein has one entry. Counted here are some 23,000 distinct CDR3 sequences, roughly 9% occurring once; the ten biggest clones make up almost 8%. V shed 4 bases and J shed 2 bases, with 8 bases lying between them. Germline V gene data show CDR1 as MRHNA and CDR2 as SNTAGT. This CDR3 contains 14 residues. The table lists this clonotype with many counts. Its target is unknown. This TCR came from a male donor with early-stage non-small cell lung cancer. The input for sequencing was lung tumor tissue, taken at surgery. J is TRBJ2-2 and V is TRBV6-4; D is undetermined. The CDR3 bases are TGTGCCAGCAGTGGTGGATATAACACCGGGGAGCTGTTTTTT. This codes for CASSGGYNTGELFF.